Following are 27 T cell receptor beta chains from one sample sequenced in a study of blood T cell repertoires in COVID-19. Some clones are missing from TCRdb's copy, which holds only in-frame ones; the method was immunoSEQ multiplex PCR. The data show more than 200,000 clones, approximately 90% seen once. The specimen sequenced was PBMCs or T cells enriched from blood (not recorded which). Receptors were obtained from a woman in her thirties who had recovered from COVID-19.

This clone has more than one count but fewer than ten. The chain carries TRBV29-1 and TRBJ1-1, with 11 nucleotides matching TRBD1. The V segment lost 3 bases and the J segment 4 bases; nucleotides outside the gene matches: 7. Germline CDR1 and CDR2: SQVTM and ANQGSEA. CDR3 size: 15 residues. The CDR3 reads CSVDPGQGASTEAFF. The CDR3 coding sequence is TGCAGCGTTGACCCCGGACAGGGGGCCTCCACTGAAGCTTTCTTT.

This chain joins TRBV11-1 and TRBJ2-3; no reliable D call. The CDR3 is 16 residues long. The germline gives CDR1 SGHAT, CDR2 FQDESV (reference sequence). The germline V and J ends were trimmed by 1 base and 4 bases, with 15 bases remaining between them. The CDR3 region is CASSLDLDRRADTQYF. CDR3 in DNA: TGTGCCAGCAGCTTAGATCTAGACCGCCGGGCAGATACGCAGTATTTT.

This clone has more than one count but fewer than ten. Distinct nucleotide sequences in the sample also encode this CDR3. J is TRBJ1-1 and V is TRBV6-1; weak D call: TRBD1 (6 bases). Trimming stripped 2 bases from V and 4 bases from J, with 11 bases between. The CDR3 sequence is 14 residues long. Germline CDR1 reads MNHNS; CDR2 reads SASEGT. CDR3: CASSETRGSTEAFF. The CDR3 DNA reads TGTGCCAGCAGTGAAACCAGGGGCAGCACTGAAGCTTTCTTT.

V is TRBV6-5 and J is TRBJ2-6; D remains ambiguous. Trimming took off 7 bases at V and 0 bases at J, with 7 bases between the two ends. CDR3 length equals 14 residues. Germline V gene data show CDR1 as MNHEY and CDR2 as SVGAGI. This CDR3 is CASTLDSGANVLTF. The CDR3 region has the DNA TGTGCCAGCACCCTAGACTCTGGGGCCAACGTCCTGACTTTC.

The J gene is TRBJ1-5, the V gene TRBV30, with 8 bases that match TRBD1. This CDR3 is 13 amino acids long. V was pared by 5 bases and J by 4 bases, with 4 bases of the junction left unmatched. The germline gives CDR1 GTSNPN, CDR2 SVGIG (reference sequence). The CDR3: CAWAQGGNQPQHF. The CDR3 DNA reads TGTGCCTGGGCACAGGGGGGGAATCAGCCCCAGCATTTT.

The chain joins TRBV6-5 to TRBJ1-1; 7 bases match TRBD1. V was pared by 10 bases and J by 2 bases, with 13 bases of the junction left unmatched. Germline values: CDR1 MNHEY, CDR2 SVGAGI. The CDR3 loop spans 15 amino acids. CDR3 sequence reads: CAISLQGYSNTEAFF. In DNA form, the CDR3 reads TGTGCCATCTCCCTACAGGGGTACAGTAACACTGAAGCTTTCTTT.

This sequence joins TRBV18 and TRBJ2-3; the D is unclear. The germline gives CDR1 KGHSH, CDR2 LQKENI. V was trimmed by 6 bases and J by 1 base, leaving 8 bases between them. This CDR3 contains 13 residues. The CDR3 here is CASSLPGTDTQYF. The CDR3 bases are TGTGCCAGCTCCCTCCCAGGCACAGATACGCAGTATTTT. Based on the CDR3 plus reference TRBV18 and TRBJ2-3, the full variable domain is NAGVMQNPRHLVRRRGQEARLRCSPMKGHSHVYWYRQLPEEGLKFMVYLQKENIIDESGMPKERFSAEFPKEGPSILRIQQVVRGDSAAYFCASSLPGTDTQYFGPGTRLTVL.

The chain employs TRBV5-1 and TRBJ2-5; 10 positions agree with TRBD1. The CDR3 runs to 14 residues. Germline V gene lookup returns CDR1 SGHRS and CDR2 YFSETQ. V lost 3 bases and J lost 3; bases outside the gene matches: 2. The CDR3 DNA is TGCGCCAGCAGCTGGGGGACAGGGGAAGAGACCCAGTACTTC. Its protein product is CASSWGTGEETQYF.

The chain has TRBV9 and TRBJ1-4; unclear D gene. Germline CDR1 reads SGDLS; CDR2 reads YYNGEE. The CDR3 consists of 17 residues. The ends were cut back, 0 bases at V and 0 bases at J, with 12 bases in the middle. CDR3 nucleotide sequence: TGTGCCAGCAGCGTAGATCCGGCAGGTGCAACTAATGAAAAACTGTTTTTT. Amino acid sequence: CASSVDPAGATNEKLFF.

The chain couples TRBV11-2 to TRBJ2-3, with 8 positions matching TRBD2. V shed 6 bases and J 0 bases; nucleotides not matched to a gene: 11. The CDR3 consists of 17 residues. Germline CDR1 is SGHAT and CDR2 is FQNNGV. The CDR3 region is CASSFRGGRLSTDTQYF. The DNA of the CDR3 is TGTGCCAGCAGTTTCCGGGGGGGGCGGCTCAGCACAGATACGCAGTATTTT.

The chain combines TRBV29-1 with TRBJ1-1; D is uncertain. V was clipped by 5 bases and J by 1 base, with 17 bases between them. CDR1 and CDR2 (germline): SQVTM, ANQGSEA. This CDR3 is 15 amino acids long. The CDR3 sequence is CSVRGGSTPNTEAFF. The CDR3 DNA follows: TGCAGCGTTCGAGGTGGATCGACTCCGAACACTGAAGCTTTCTTT.

CDR3 coding DNA: TGTGCCAGCAGCCGGAGGGGGCTAGCGGGAGCCAGCGACACCGGGGAGCTGTTTTTT. Translated, it gives CASSRRGLAGASDTGELFF. The V gene is TRBV4-2, the J gene TRBJ2-2; 10 bases are shared with TRBD2. Germline CDR1 is LGHNA and CDR2 is YNFKEQ. The V segment lost 4 bases and the J segment 3 bases; nucleotides outside the gene matches: 14. The CDR3 runs to 19 residues.

The genes are TRBV6-5 and TRBJ2-7; TRBD1 matches 11 bases. V was clipped by 6 bases and J by 2 bases; unmatched bases: 3. This CDR3 contains 14 residues. Germline values: CDR1 MNHEY, CDR2 SVGAGI. Here the CDR3 reads CASSRTGGPYEQYF. CDR3 nucleotide sequence: TGTGCCAGCAGCCGGACAGGGGGCCCCTACGAGCAGTACTTC.

The chain combines TRBV18 with TRBJ2-1; TRBD1 agrees at 7 bases. Looked up from germline, CDR1 is KGHSH and CDR2 is LQKENI. V trimming: 3 bases; J trimming: 4 bases; junction bases outside the gene matches: 6. CDR3 length: 15 amino acids. CDR3 in amino acids: CASSPGTAGYNEQFF. The CDR3 DNA sequence: TGTGCCAGCTCACCCGGGACAGCCGGATACAATGAGCAGTTCTTC.

This chain uses TRBV7-3 with TRBJ1-2; possibly TRBD1 for D (5 bases). Germline CDR1 SGHTA, CDR2 FQGTGA. The V gene lost 5 bases and the J gene lost 8 bases, with 15 bases spanning the gap. This CDR3 region has 13 residues. The CDR3 coding sequence is TGTGCCAGCAGCATGACCAGGGCGGAAGGCTACACCTTC. Its translation is CASSMTRAEGYTF.

This chain joins TRBV4-1 and TRBJ2-1, with TRBD2 matching over 9 bases. The CDR3 is made up of 17 amino acids. J was trimmed by 2 bases and V by 0 bases; bases with no gene match: 5. Germline CDR1 and CDR2: MGHRA and YSYEKL. CDR3 coding DNA: TGCGCCAGCAGCCAAGATCCCACTAGCGGGCCCTACAATGAGCAGTTCTTC. Encoded protein: CASSQDPTSGPYNEQFF.

The chain uses TRBV28 and TRBJ2-3; 7 nucleotides align to TRBD2. Germline V gives CDR1 MDHEN, CDR2 SYDVKM. This CDR3 is 18 amino acids long. V trimming: 4 bases; J trimming: 0 bases; junction bases outside the gene matches: 13. The DNA of the CDR3 is TGTGCCAGCAGTTCCTACCAGATCCTAGCGGCTAGCACAGATACGCAGTATTTT. Translation gives CASSSYQILAASTDTQYF.

The CDR3 DNA is TGTGCCAGCAGTTTTTTTATATTTCGGACAGGGGGCCACGAGCAGTACTTC. Protein sequence: CASSFFIFRTGGHEQYF. The rearrangement uses TRBV28 and TRBJ2-7, with 11 bases identical to TRBD1. This CDR3 contains 17 residues. Germline-derived CDR1 and CDR2 are MDHEN and SYDVKM. V lost 3 bases and J lost 5; bases outside the gene matches: 12.

CDR3 nucleotide sequence: TGTGCCAGTAGAGACAGGGGGAATGGAATGGAAAAACTGTTTTTT. This gives the protein CASRDRGNGMEKLFF. The chain recombines TRBV19 with TRBJ1-4, with 9 bases that match TRBD1. The V gene's germline CDR1 is LNHDA and CDR2 SQIVND (reference sequence). The length of the CDR3 is 15 residues. The ends lost 6 bases at V and 8 bases at J; junction bases unmatched: 10.

The rearrangement joins TRBV9 to TRBJ2-2; possible D gene TRBD2, 6 bases. Germline lookup yields CDR1 SGDLS and CDR2 YYNGEE. The CDR3 length is 17 residues. Trimming stripped 0 bases from V and 1 base from J, with 13 bases between. Written as DNA, the CDR3 is TGTGCCAGCAGCGTAGGGAGCGGGCCTAGGAACACCGGGGAGCTGTTTTTT. It encodes CASSVGSGPRNTGELFF.

V gene TRBV5-4 combines with J gene TRBJ2-1; 7 positions agree with TRBD2. CDR3 length: 15 residues. Trimming removed 4 bases from V and 6 bases from J; junction bases left unmatched: 10. Germline assignment: CDR1 SGHNT and CDR2 YYREEE (reference sequence). The DNA for the CDR3 is TGTGCCAGCAGCCTAATGACTAGCAAGGCCAATGAGCAGTTCTTC. Amino acids: CASSLMTSKANEQFF.

The V call is TRBV28, the J call TRBJ2-7; 7 nucleotides agree with TRBD2. V shed 6 bases and J 0 bases; nucleotides not matched to a gene: 11. This CDR3 spans 16 amino acids. CDR1 and CDR2 (germline): MDHEN, SYDVKM. CDR3: CASSTPASGSSYEQYF. In DNA, the CDR3 is TGTGCCAGCAGCACCCCGGCTAGCGGTAGCTCCTACGAGCAGTACTTC. Combining the CDR3 with reference TRBV28 and TRBJ2-7 gives the whole variable domain DVKVTQSSRYLVKRTGEKVFLECVQDMDHENMFWYRQDPGLGLRLIYFSYDVKMKEKGDIPEGYSVSREKKERFSLILESASTNQTSMYLCASSTPASGSSYEQYFGPGTRLTVT.

The chain employs TRBV19 and TRBJ2-2; D is possibly TRBD1 (6 bases). The CDR3 length is 15 residues. With 3 bases removed from V and 5 bases from J, the gap between germline ends came to 13 bases. Germline V CDR1 and CDR2: LNHDA, SQIVND (reference sequence). In DNA, the CDR3 is TGTGCCAGTAGTATCCAGGGGATAGAGACCGGGGAGCTGTTTTTT. The encoded protein is CASSIQGIETGELFF.

The chain uses TRBV30 and TRBJ2-2; D remains unclear. V gave up 4 bases and J gave up 3 bases, with 9 bases separating them. The CDR3 covers 13 residues. Germline lookup yields CDR1 GTSNPN and CDR2 SVGIG (reference sequence). CDR3 sequence (DNA): TGTGCCTGGACTGGGCAGTACACCGGGGAGCTGTTTTTT. Translated, it gives CAWTGQYTGELFF.

This chain connects TRBV5-1 to TRBJ2-7; 10 bases agree with TRBD1. Per the germline V gene, CDR1 is SGHRS and CDR2 is YFSETQ. The CDR3 length is 14 residues. V dropped 6 bases and J dropped 6; count of bases not matched to a gene: 9. DNA for the CDR3: TGCGCCAGCACCCCAGGGGGACAGGGGCGCGAGCAGTACTTC. It specifies CASTPGGQGREQYF.

The rearrangement uses TRBV18 and TRBJ2-7; D gene unclear. The germline CDR1 and CDR2 sequences are KGHSH and LQKENI. Between the trimmed V and J ends, which lost 3 bases and 2 bases, there was a span of 8 bases. This CDR3 region has 13 residues. The CDR3: CASSPSRTYEQYF. CDR3 bases: TGTGCCAGCTCACCCTCCAGGACCTACGAGCAGTACTTC.

This chain joins TRBV5-1 and TRBJ2-1; D perhaps matches TRBD2 (5 bases). The germline CDR1 and CDR2 sequences are SGHRS and YFSETQ. V was clipped by 1 base and J by 8 bases, with 13 bases between them. This CDR3 contains 14 residues. The CDR3 is CASSLRLAEDEQFF. In DNA, the CDR3 is TGCGCCAGCAGCTTGAGGCTAGCCGAGGATGAGCAGTTCTTC.